The clone carrying this T cell receptor beta chain appeared once. Germline V gives CDR1 MNHEY, CDR2 SVGAGI. The V gene end was trimmed by 6 bases and the J gene end by 0 bases; junction bases not matched to a gene: 5. CDR3 length: 15 amino acids. Clones were read by immunoSEQ multiplex PCR, and TCRdb kept only the in-frame ones, dropping some. The data hold 75,000 to 95,000 clones, with approximately 91% observed a single time. This sample is drawn from a study of control samples from healthy donors and cancer patients. Sequenced material: PBMCs. The TCR sequence derives from a woman aged 45-60 years with colorectal cancer. The rearrangement uses TRBV6-5 and TRBJ2-3, with 8 bases identical to TRBD2. Written as DNA, the CDR3 is TGTGCCAGCAGCCTACTAGCGGCGAGCACAGATACGCAGTATTTT. Translated, it gives CASSLLAASTDTQYF.